A single count supports the clone carrying this T cell receptor beta chain. Its antigen is unknown. CDR1 SGHDT and CDR2 YYEEEE come from the germline V gene. This CDR3 contains 13 residues. Trimming took off 0 bases at V and 7 bases at J, with 10 bases between the two ends. The record originates from a study of CD8+ T cells in alopecia areata. Background on the study: A 6-month period off drug followed tofacitinib, which lasted 6 to 18 months. Whole-study results and caveats: Many of the expanded lesional clones endured in scalp and blood while on tofacitinib.

Following extraction, RNA underwent reverse transcription to cDNA, which served as the sequencing template. Libraries were prepared by immunoSEQ multiplex PCR; TCRdb keeps only in-frame clonotypes and omits some of them. The profile shows 200,000 to 250,000 clones, 55% to 70% of them singletons. Treatment of the sample: oral pan-JAK inhibitor, 5-10 mg twice daily. Collection of lesional scalp punch biopsies and peripheral blood was performed in alopecia areata patients. The source was CD4+ T cells sorted from blood, collected at week 4, from a patient treated with tofacitinib. The V and J genes are TRBV5-6 and TRBJ1-2; perhaps TRBD1 as D (5 bases). The TCR sequence derives from a human donor with alopecia areata. CDR3 sequence reads: CASSLDVGGGYTF. CDR3 nucleotides: TGTGCCAGCAGCTTGGATGTCGGGGGTGGCTACACCTTC.